These 14 T cell receptor beta chains share one sample of origin, sequenced in a study of blood T cell repertoires in COVID-19. Repertoires were generated with immunoSEQ multiplex PCR, while TCRdb's copy carries only in-frame clones and drops some. The repertoire consists of about 120,000 clones, with about 90% occurring once and the leading ten covering more than 25%. Sequenced material: peripheral blood. Receptors originate from a woman between 65 and 79 years old with acute or convalescent COVID-19.

The V and J genes are TRBV18 and TRBJ2-7, with D possibly matching TRBD1 (6 bases). This CDR3 is built from 15 residues. V lost 1 base, J lost 3 bases, and 13 bases lay in between. CDR1 and CDR2 from the germline V gene are KGHSH and LQKENI. For the CDR3, the DNA is TGTGCCAGCTCACCACTTGACAGGCCCGGCTACGAGCAGTACTTC. Translating it yields CASSPLDRPGYEQYF.

The J gene is TRBJ1-5, the V gene TRBV19, with D perhaps matching TRBD1 (6 bases). Trimming cost V 3 bases and J 3 bases, with 18 bases left between them. There are 17 residues in the CDR3. The V gene's germline CDR1 is LNHDA and CDR2 SQIVND (reference sequence). CDR3 amino acids: CASSMGGPGQLNQPQHF. CDR3 sequence (DNA): TGTGCCAGTAGTATGGGAGGGCCCGGACAGCTCAATCAGCCCCAGCATTTT.

This chain links TRBV5-5 with TRBJ2-7; 8 bases fit TRBD1. There are 15 residues in the CDR3. Losses at the gene ends were 6 bases for V and 5 bases for J; bases not matched to a gene: 13. Germline values: CDR1 SGHKS, CDR2 YYEKEE (reference sequence). The CDR3 bases are TGTGCCAGCAACTTATACGGCAGGGGGCTACACGAGCAGTACTTC. It specifies CASNLYGRGLHEQYF.

The chain has TRBV7-3 and TRBJ1-3; D gene uncertain. Trimming cost V 1 base and J 0 bases, with 7 bases left between them. CDR1 SGHTA and CDR2 FQGTGA come from the germline V gene. This CDR3 contains 15 residues. CDR3 bases: TGTGCCAGCAGCTTAAGCGGCTACTCTGGAAACACCATATATTTT. Translating gives CASSLSGYSGNTIYF.

The chain recombines TRBV5-4 with TRBJ2-7; 12 bases fit TRBD1. V lost 3 bases to trimming and J lost 6 bases; unmatched junction nucleotides: 13. Germline-derived CDR1 and CDR2 are SGHNT and YYREEE (reference sequence). This CDR3 is 17 amino acids long. The CDR3 reads CASSSSGTGGPRGEQYF. The CDR3 DNA is TGTGCCAGCAGCTCGTCCGGGACAGGGGGCCCCCGGGGCGAGCAGTACTTC.

This chain uses TRBV6-6 with TRBJ1-1, with D maybe TRBD1 (6 bases). Trimming shortened V by 9 bases and J by 0 bases, and 17 bases separated the two germline ends. There are 15 residues in the CDR3. Germline V gene data show CDR1 as MNHNY and CDR2 as SVGAGI (reference sequence). The CDR3 nucleotides are TGTGCCAGTCGATCAGGGGTAACCATGAACACTGAAGCTTTCTTT. This codes for CASRSGVTMNTEAFF.

This chain links TRBV7-9 with TRBJ2-4; a possible D gene is TRBD1 (6 bases). Germline CDR1 is SEHNR and CDR2 is FQNEAQ (reference sequence). Trimming pared 5 bases from V and 0 bases from J, leaving 11 bases between. CDR3 size: 15 residues. The CDR3: CASSRDTLAKNIQYF. Here the CDR3 DNA reads TGTGCCAGCAGCCGGGACACTCTAGCCAAAAACATTCAGTACTTC.

CDR3 loop: CASSPGQGKNIQYF. Here the CDR3 DNA reads TGTGCCAGCAGCCCTGGGCAGGGCAAAAACATTCAGTACTTC. The V gene is TRBV7-9, the J gene TRBJ2-4, with D perhaps TRBD1 (5 bases). From germline, CDR1 is SEHNR and CDR2 FQNEAQ (reference sequence). V lost 5 bases, J lost 3 bases, and 11 bases lay in between. The CDR3 runs to 14 residues.

A note on this clone: A much larger clone differs by one base, so this may be a read error. The rearrangement uses TRBV3-1 (or the pseudogene TRBV3-2) and TRBJ2-1; 9 nucleotides agree with TRBD1. The junction had 3 bases not matched to a gene; V was cut back by 4 bases and J by 2 bases. This CDR3 region has 15 residues. Per germline, CDR1 LGHDT and CDR2 YNNKEL (reference sequence). The CDR3 protein is CASSPRDRAYNEQFF. Here the CDR3 DNA reads TGTGCCAGCAGCCCCCGGGACAGGGCCTACAATGAGCAGTTCTTC.

This clone was detected once. The V gene is TRBV4-2, the J gene TRBJ2-5, with 13 nucleotides matching TRBD2. Germline CDR1 reads LGHNA; CDR2 reads YNFKEQ. V trimming: 1 base; J trimming: 2 bases; junction bases outside the gene matches: 7. This CDR3 comprises 18 residues. The chain's CDR3 is CASSQGTSGGAFQETQYF. Here the CDR3 DNA reads TGTGCCAGCAGCCAAGGAACTAGCGGGGGGGCCTTTCAAGAGACCCAGTACTTC.

The chain links TRBV10-3 to TRBJ1-1; weak D call: TRBD1 (5 bases). V shed 2 bases and J shed 3 bases, with 10 bases lying between them. The CDR3 totals 14 residues. CDR1 ENHRY and CDR2 SYGVKD come from the germline V gene. CDR3 coding DNA: TGTGCCATCAGTGAGCGGGGGGTCGACACTGAAGCTTTCTTT. Residues: CAISERGVDTEAFF.

J is TRBJ2-5 and V is TRBV7-3; 10 positions agree with TRBD1. Germline V gene lookup returns CDR1 SGHTA and CDR2 FQGTGA. The CDR3 is made up of 14 amino acids. V lost 4 bases and J lost 5; bases outside the gene matches: 4. The CDR3 DNA reads TGTGCCAGCAGCTCGGGACAGGGGTCGGAGACCCAGTACTTC. Its translation: CASSSGQGSETQYF.

The V and J genes are TRBV24-1 and TRBJ1-2, with 8 positions matching TRBD1. The V gene's germline CDR1 is KGHDR and CDR2 SFDVKD. The CDR3 is 14 amino acids. Germline trimming cut 2 bases from V and 8 bases from J; bases unmatched to any gene: 6. In DNA, the CDR3 is TGTGCCACCAGTGATTCCCGGACAGGGATCGGCTACACCTTC. It specifies CATSDSRTGIGYTF.

The chain joins TRBV6-1 to TRBJ2-1, with D possibly matching TRBD1 (6 bases). The CDR3 consists of 13 residues. The germline gives CDR1 MNHNS, CDR2 SASEGT. The V end lost 2 bases, the J end lost 7 bases, and 9 bases lay between the germline ends. The CDR3: CASSEIGGNEQFF. The CDR3 nucleotides are TGTGCCAGCAGTGAAATAGGGGGAAATGAGCAGTTCTTC.